A single sample gave rise to the 3 T cell receptor beta chains below, sequenced in a study of long-term antiretroviral therapy in people with HIV. The assay used was immunoSEQ (version v3.0), run at survey level. The assay was immunoSEQ multiplex PCR, and TCRdb's table has in-frame clones only and misses some. The table has roughly 27,000 clones, 85% seen once; the top ten hold roughly 10%. The sample consisted of unsorted PBMCs, taken 2.3 years after starting antiretroviral therapy. These receptors were obtained from a man aged 35-49 years with HIV.

Comment on this clone: A read error may produce the germline difference seen at one junction end. The chain carries TRBV7-9 and TRBJ1-2; D is undetermined. The CDR3 has 12 amino acids. CDR1 is SEHNR and CDR2 is FQNEAQ in the germline V gene (reference sequence). The chain's CDR3 is CASSIALAGYTF. CDR3 in DNA: TGTGCCAGCAGCATAGCTCTTGCTGGCTACACCTTC.

The rearrangement uses TRBV7-8 and TRBJ2-5; 8 bases map to TRBD1. The length of the CDR3 is 15 residues. CDR1 is SGHVS, CDR2 FQNEAQ, per germline. V shed 6 bases, J shed 4 bases, and the junction held 10 bases outside the gene matches. The CDR3: CASSRGRGQVETQYF. DNA of the CDR3: TGTGCCAGCAGTCGCGGCAGGGGGCAGGTAGAGACCCAGTACTTC.

The chain joins TRBV30 to TRBJ2-2; D uncertain. Germline V gene data show CDR1 as GTSNPN and CDR2 as SVGIG (reference sequence). V shed 8 bases and J shed 0 bases, with 7 bases lying between them. The CDR3 totals 12 residues. The CDR3 region is CAGLANTGELFF. DNA for the CDR3: TGTGCCGGCTTAGCGAACACCGGGGAGCTGTTTTTT. The whole variable domain, remainder taken from reference TRBV30 and TRBJ2-2, is SQTIHQWPATLVQPVGSPLSLECTVEGTSNPNLYWYRQAAGRGLQLLFYSVGIGQISSEVPQNLSASRPQDRQFILSSKKLLLSDSGFYLCAGLANTGELFFGEGSRLTVL.